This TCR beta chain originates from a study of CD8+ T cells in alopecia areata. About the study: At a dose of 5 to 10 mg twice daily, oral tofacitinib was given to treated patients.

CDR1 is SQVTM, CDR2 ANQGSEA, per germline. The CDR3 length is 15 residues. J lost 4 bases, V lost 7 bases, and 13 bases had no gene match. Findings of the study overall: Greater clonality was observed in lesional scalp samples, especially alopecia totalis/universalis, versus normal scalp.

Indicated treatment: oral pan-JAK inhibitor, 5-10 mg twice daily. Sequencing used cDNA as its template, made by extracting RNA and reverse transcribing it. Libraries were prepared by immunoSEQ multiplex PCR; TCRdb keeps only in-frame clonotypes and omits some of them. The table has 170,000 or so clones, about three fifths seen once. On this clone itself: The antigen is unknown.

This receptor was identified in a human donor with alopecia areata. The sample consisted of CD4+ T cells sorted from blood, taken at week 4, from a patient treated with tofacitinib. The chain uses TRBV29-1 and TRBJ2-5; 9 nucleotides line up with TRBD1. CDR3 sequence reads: CSALTGTGKGETQYF. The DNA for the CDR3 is TGCAGCGCTCTGACCGGGACAGGGAAAGGAGAGACCCAGTACTTC.